These T cell receptor beta chains were read from a single sample in a study of blood T cell repertoires in COVID-19. The protocol was immunoSEQ multiplex PCR, while the TCRdb copy is restricted to in-frame clones and leaves out a portion. The sample holds 300,000 to 450,000 clones; more than 75% are singletons and the top ten take 1.2%. The sample taken for sequencing was PBMCs or T cells enriched from blood (not recorded which). These receptors were collected from a woman between 18 and 29 years old who had recovered from COVID-19. Both conserved end residues are part of each CDR3. The D gene is left open where the match is weak. Not every row has a clone size; where given, it reads once, few, many or a size class.

d_call j_call v_call clone_size cdr3_aa cdr3_nt
. TRBJ2-6 TRBV7-6 . CASSLVRDSGANVLTF TGTGCCAGCAGCTTAGTTCGGGACTCTGGGGCCAACGTCCTGACTTTC
. TRBJ1-3 TRBV2 once CASSDRQELISGNTIYF TGTGCCAGCAGTGACCGTCAGGAACTCATCTCTGGAAACACCATATATTTT
TRBD2 TRBJ2-3 TRBV14 . CASSPRLAGRTDTQYF TGTGCCAGCAGCCCGCGACTAGCGGGGCGCACAGATACGCAGTATTTT
. TRBJ1-4 TRBV9 . CASSPRGEIRDEKLFF TGTGCCAGCAGCCCCCGGGGAGAAATTAGGGATGAAAAACTGTTTTTT
TRBD1 TRBJ1-4 TRBV4-1 . CASSQTGNEKLFF TGCGCCAGCAGCCAGACAGGGAATGAAAAACTGTTTTTT
TRBD1 TRBJ2-2 TRBV9 . CASSVGQGGTGELFF TGTGCCAGCAGCGTTGGACAGGGAGGCACCGGGGAGCTGTTTTTT
. TRBJ1-2 TRBV30 . CAWSAQGAANYGYTF TGTGCCTGGAGCGCCCAAGGGGCTGCTAACTATGGCTACACCTTC
. TRBJ2-2 TRBV4-1 . CASSLRGSGELFF TGCGCCAGCAGCCTACGGGGATCCGGGGAGCTGTTTTTT
TRBD1 TRBJ1-2 TRBV9 . CASSVRRTGGGYTF TGTGCCAGCAGCGTACGCCGGACAGGGGGAGGCTACACCTTC
TRBD1 TRBJ1-6 TRBV2 . CASSEALSRTGSSPLHF TGTGCCAGCAGTGAAGCGCTTTCCCGGACAGGGAGTTCACCCCTCCACTTT
. TRBJ2-5 TRBV2 . CASMNPRVYQETQYF TGTGCCAGCATGAATCCCCGGGTGTACCAAGAGACCCAGTACTTC
. TRBJ1-1 TRBV2 . CASSQWANTEAFF TGTGCCAGCAGCCAGTGGGCAAACACTGAAGCTTTCTTT
TRBD1 TRBJ1-2 TRBV6-5 . CASEDQGQGYGYTF TGTGCCAGCGAGGACCAGGGACAGGGCTATGGCTACACCTTC
. TRBJ2-5 TRBV7-3 . CASSLMPGGRGETQYF TGTGCCAGCAGCTTAATGCCGGGGGGCCGGGGAGAGACCCAGTACTTC
TRBD2 TRBJ2-5 TRBV9 . CASSASGGGQETQYF TGTGCCAGCAGCGCTAGCGGGGGAGGGCAAGAGACCCAGTACTTC
. TRBJ1-4 TRBV7-2 . CASSLDIRSLMFF TGTGCCAGCAGCTTAGATATTAGATCCCTTATGTTTTTT
. TRBJ2-7 TRBV3-1/TRBV3-2 . CASSQDGGGWLSYEQYF TGTGCCAGCAGCCAAGACGGAGGGGGCTGGCTCTCCTACGAGCAGTACTTC
TRBD1 TRBJ1-1 TRBV5-6 . CASSLSGQGNTEAFF TGTGCCAGCAGCCTTTCAGGACAGGGGAACACTGAAGCTTTCTTT
. TRBJ2-1 TRBV14 . CASSQGGGHNEQFF TGTGCCAGCAGCCAAGGGGGCGGACACAATGAGCAGTTCTTC